This T cell receptor beta chain is from a study of T-cell reconstitution after alpha-beta-depleted transplantation in children. CDR3 size: 20 residues. Trimming cost V 1 base and J 4 bases; bases outside gene matches: 20. Per germline, CDR1 SGHRS and CDR2 YFSETQ. To note about this clonotype: The antigen is unknown.

The study, taken as a whole, reports: It was newly produced T cells that mostly accounted for T-cell counts and diversity one year after transplant.

Unique molecular identifiers were used in preparing the TCRbeta library. MiXCR, run by TCRdb on the PCR reads, gives a single entry per CDR3 protein. The data hold about 110,000 distinct CDR3 sequences, with about 23% observed a single time. This receptor was obtained from a male patient aged 2 to 10 who had a stem cell transplant for chronic granulomatous disease, so the T cells may come from the graft donor. The J gene is TRBJ2-3, the V gene TRBV5-1; 8 nucleotides match TRBD1. The specimen was PBMCs, mostly from graft donor cells, collected 180 days after TCRalphabeta/CD19-depleted stem cell transplant. The CDR3 is CASSLYPGMDRAILADTQYF. The CDR3 DNA sequence: TGCGCCAGCAGCTTGTATCCTGGTATGGACAGGGCGATACTCGCAGATACGCAGTATTTT.